This T cell receptor (beta chain) was recorded in a study of beta chain features in type 1 diabetes. Study as a whole: No age, gender or cell yield differences were seen between patients and healthy donors.

The isolated RNA, all of it, was reverse transcribed, so expressed TCRB transcripts were what got sequenced. The study sequenced naive, central memory and regulatory T cell samples to an average of roughly 4 million reads. Assay used: immunoSEQ multiplex PCR; TCRdb lists only in-frame clones, some missing. The sample holds some 220,000 clones, roughly a tenth seen once. This clone was observed a few times. Antigen specificity is unknown. Regarding the study as a whole: There were fewer insertions and more deletions at the VDJ junctions of type 1 diabetes patients.

This TCR was recovered from a man aged 18 to 29 in good health. The sample was central memory CD4+ T cells from blood.

CDR3 nucleotide sequence: TGTGCCAGCAGCTTGCCGCCCGGTGGCTACACCTTC. This gives the protein CASSLPPGGYTF. This rearrangement joins TRBV5-6 to TRBJ1-2; D unclear. The ends were cut back, 1 base at V and 7 bases at J, with 8 bases in the middle. The germline gives CDR1 SGHDT, CDR2 YYEEEE. The CDR3 is 12 residues long.